Each of the 10 T cell receptor beta chains below was sequenced from the same sample in a study of cytotoxic CD8 clonotypes in ibrutinib-treated CLL. Here immunoSEQ multiplex PCR was the method, and the copy in TCRdb shows in-frame clones only, minus some. This sample has 150,000 to 200,000 clones; around three quarters occur once, and the top ten carry around an eighth. The starting material was PBMCs, obtained after 24 months of ibrutinib treatment. The source is a human donor with chronic lymphocytic leukemia.

The chain recombines TRBV18 with TRBJ2-5; the match to TRBD2 covers 10 bases. This CDR3 comprises 17 residues. CDR1 and CDR2 from the germline V gene are KGHSH and LQKENI. With V trimmed by 0 bases and J by 7 bases, 11 bases remained unmatched. The CDR3 is CASSPPRLAGRGGTQYF. The CDR3 bases are TGTGCCAGCTCACCACCTAGACTAGCGGGTCGTGGTGGGACCCAGTACTTC.

The rearrangement links TRBV29-1 to TRBJ2-2, with a weak D call TRBD2 (6 bases). This CDR3 is built from 13 residues. The ends were cut back, 7 bases at V and 6 bases at J, with 15 bases in the middle. Germline V CDR1 and CDR2: SQVTM, ANQGSEA. The CDR3 nucleotides are TGCAGCGCCCGGGGGTTAACCGCCGGGGAGCTGTTTTTT. Its translation is CSARGLTAGELFF.

V is TRBV29-1 and J is TRBJ2-2, with 10 bases that match TRBD2. The junction had 7 bases not matched to a gene; V was cut back by 4 bases and J by 2 bases. This CDR3 is 16 amino acids long. Per the germline V gene, CDR1 is SQVTM and CDR2 is ANQGSEA. CDR3 coding DNA: TGCAGCGTTGCGGGTTGGACTAGCGGAAACACCGGGGAGCTGTTTTTT. Residues: CSVAGWTSGNTGELFF.

The genes are TRBV27 and TRBJ2-2, with D maybe TRBD2 (6 bases). CDR3 length: 15 residues. Germline V gene sequence: CDR1 MNHEY, CDR2 SMNVEV (reference sequence). V lost 6 bases, J lost 1 base, and 12 bases lay in between. DNA for the CDR3: TGTGCCAGCAGCCCGTTGCGGGAGAACACCGGGGAGCTGTTTTTT. It encodes CASSPLRENTGELFF.

The rearrangement uses TRBV9 and TRBJ2-6, with D maybe TRBD1 (6 bases). The CDR3 contains 16 residues. The germline V gene encodes CDR1 SGDLS and CDR2 YYNGEE. V was cut by 3 bases and J by 2 bases, with 12 bases left in between. The chain's CDR3 is CASSGKWGPGANVLTF. For the CDR3, the DNA is TGTGCCAGCAGCGGAAAGTGGGGGCCTGGGGCCAACGTCCTGACTTTC.

This clone has a single count. The chain uses TRBV18 and TRBJ2-2; D is unresolved. CDR3 size: 15 residues. Germline V lookup: CDR1 KGHSH, CDR2 LQKENI. The V gene lost 4 bases and the J gene lost 4 bases, with 13 bases spanning the gap. The CDR3 here is CASSLKREATGELFF. The CDR3 DNA is TGTGCCAGCTCACTAAAAAGAGAGGCCACCGGGGAGCTGTTTTTT.

This clone was observed a few times. For the CDR3, the DNA is TGTGCCAGCAGCATTCAGACAGGACTAGCGGGAGTTGAAAACATTCAGTACTTC. Its translation: CASSIQTGLAGVENIQYF. V is TRBV9 and J is TRBJ2-4; 13 bases agree with TRBD2. The CDR3 loop spans 18 amino acids. CDR1 is SGDLS, CDR2 YYNGEE, per germline. V lost 4 bases, J lost 5 bases, and 12 bases stayed unmatched.

The chain uses TRBV2 and TRBJ1-3; D is uncertain. The V end lost 4 bases, the J end lost 1 base, and 8 bases lay between the germline ends. Germline V CDR1 and CDR2: SNHLY, FYNNEI. The CDR3 runs 14 residues. CDR3 in amino acids: CASSAWDSGNTIYF. As DNA, the CDR3 is TGTGCCAGCAGTGCTTGGGATTCTGGAAACACCATATATTTT.

Of note for this clone: The limits of the CDR3 on the DNA are not certain, so only TCRdb's listed CDR3 is given. The chain employs TRBV21-1 and TRBJ2-7; the table's D call, TRBD2, has no DNA check behind it. TRBV21-1 is shown as a pseudogene. The CDR3 region is 16 residues in length, termini included. The CDR3 sequence is CASSKVVGRGSYEQYF.

The gene calls are TRBV5-4 and TRBJ1-1, with 7 bases that match TRBD1. The CDR3 contains 14 residues. Germline V gene sequence: CDR1 SGHNT, CDR2 YYREEE (reference sequence). Trimming took 2 bases from V and 5 from J; bases not matched to a gene: 6. As DNA, the CDR3 is TGTGCCAGCAGCTTACGACAGGGAGGGACTGAAGCTTTCTTT. Protein product: CASSLRQGGTEAFF.